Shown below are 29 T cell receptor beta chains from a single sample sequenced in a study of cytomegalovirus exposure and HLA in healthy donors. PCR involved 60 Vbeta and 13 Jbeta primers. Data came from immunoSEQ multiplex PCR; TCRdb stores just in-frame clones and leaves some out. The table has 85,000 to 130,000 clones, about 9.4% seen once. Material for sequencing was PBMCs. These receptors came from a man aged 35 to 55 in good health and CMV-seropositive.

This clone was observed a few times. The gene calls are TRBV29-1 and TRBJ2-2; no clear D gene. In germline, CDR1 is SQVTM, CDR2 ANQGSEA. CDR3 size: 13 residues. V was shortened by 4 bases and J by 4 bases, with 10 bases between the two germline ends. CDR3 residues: CSVASTPTGELFF. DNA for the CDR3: TGCAGCGTTGCCTCGACACCCACCGGGGAGCTGTTTTTT.

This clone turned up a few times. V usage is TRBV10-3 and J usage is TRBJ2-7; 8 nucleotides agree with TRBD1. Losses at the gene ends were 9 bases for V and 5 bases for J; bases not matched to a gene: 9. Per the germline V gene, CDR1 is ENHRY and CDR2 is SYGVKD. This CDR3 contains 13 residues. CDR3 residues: CAILKDRDNEQYF. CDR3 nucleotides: TGTGCCATTCTGAAGGACAGGGATAACGAGCAGTACTTC.

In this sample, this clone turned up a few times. As DNA, the CDR3 is TGTGCCAGCAATATACTTCAGGGGGCACTAATCCACCGACTTAACACCGGGGAGCTGTTTTTT. It specifies CASNILQGALIHRLNTGELFF. The chain joins TRBV27 to TRBJ2-2; 8 nucleotides align to TRBD1. Germline CDR1 MNHEY, CDR2 SMNVEV (reference sequence). V trimming: 7 bases; J trimming: 2 bases; junction bases outside the gene matches: 24. The CDR3 contains 21 residues.

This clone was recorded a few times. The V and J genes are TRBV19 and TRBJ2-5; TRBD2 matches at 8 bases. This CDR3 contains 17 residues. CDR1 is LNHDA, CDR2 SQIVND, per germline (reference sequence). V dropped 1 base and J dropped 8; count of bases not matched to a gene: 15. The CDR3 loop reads CASSIGPTGGPGNTQYF. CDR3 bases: TGTGCCAGTAGTATAGGCCCCACGGGAGGGCCCGGGAACACCCAGTACTTC.

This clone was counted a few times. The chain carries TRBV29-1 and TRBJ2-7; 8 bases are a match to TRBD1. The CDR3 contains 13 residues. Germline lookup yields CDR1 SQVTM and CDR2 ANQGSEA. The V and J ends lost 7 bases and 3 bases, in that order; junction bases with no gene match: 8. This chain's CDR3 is CSASPGGYYEQYF. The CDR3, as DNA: TGCAGCGCCTCCCCAGGGGGCTACTACGAGCAGTACTTC.

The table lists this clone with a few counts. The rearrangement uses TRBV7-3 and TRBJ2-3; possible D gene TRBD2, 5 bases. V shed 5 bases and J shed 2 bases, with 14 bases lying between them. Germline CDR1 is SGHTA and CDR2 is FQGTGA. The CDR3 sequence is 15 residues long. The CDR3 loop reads CASSLRSGITDTQYF. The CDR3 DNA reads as TGTGCCAGCAGCCTGAGGTCGGGGATCACAGATACGCAGTATTTT.

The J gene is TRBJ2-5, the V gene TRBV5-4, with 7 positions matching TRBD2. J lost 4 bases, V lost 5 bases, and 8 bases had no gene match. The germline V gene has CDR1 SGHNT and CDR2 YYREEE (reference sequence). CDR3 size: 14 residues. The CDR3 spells CASSRDYPGETQYF. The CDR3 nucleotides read TGTGCCAGCAGTAGGGACTACCCGGGAGAGACCCAGTACTTC.

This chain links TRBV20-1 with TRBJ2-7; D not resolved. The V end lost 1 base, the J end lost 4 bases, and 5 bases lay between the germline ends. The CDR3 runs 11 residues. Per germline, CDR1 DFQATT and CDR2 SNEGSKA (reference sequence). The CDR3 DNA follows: TGCAGTGCTAGAGCCCCATACGAGCAGTACTTC. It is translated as CSARAPYEQYF.

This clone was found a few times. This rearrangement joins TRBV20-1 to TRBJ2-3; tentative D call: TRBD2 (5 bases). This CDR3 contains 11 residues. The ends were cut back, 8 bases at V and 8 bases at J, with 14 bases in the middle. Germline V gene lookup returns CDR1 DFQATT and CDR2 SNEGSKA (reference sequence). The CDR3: CSPRSGGTQYF. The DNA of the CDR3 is TGCAGTCCGCGGAGCGGCGGTACGCAGTATTTT.

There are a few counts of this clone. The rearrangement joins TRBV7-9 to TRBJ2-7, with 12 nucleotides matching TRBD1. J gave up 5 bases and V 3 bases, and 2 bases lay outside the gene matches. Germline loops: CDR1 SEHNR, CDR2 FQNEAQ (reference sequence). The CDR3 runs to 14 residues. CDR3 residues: CASSFGTGGDEQYF. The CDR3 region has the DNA TGTGCCAGCAGCTTCGGGACAGGGGGCGACGAGCAGTACTTC.

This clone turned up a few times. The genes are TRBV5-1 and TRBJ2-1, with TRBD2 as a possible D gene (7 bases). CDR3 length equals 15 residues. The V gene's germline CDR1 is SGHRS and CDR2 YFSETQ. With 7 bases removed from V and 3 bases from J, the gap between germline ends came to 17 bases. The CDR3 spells CASVATGRGYNEQFF. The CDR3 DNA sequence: TGCGCCAGCGTGGCTACAGGGAGGGGCTACAATGAGCAGTTCTTC.

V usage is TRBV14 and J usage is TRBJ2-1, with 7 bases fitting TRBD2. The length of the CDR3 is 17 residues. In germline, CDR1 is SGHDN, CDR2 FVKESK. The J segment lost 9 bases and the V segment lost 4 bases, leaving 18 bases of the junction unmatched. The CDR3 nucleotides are TGTGCCAGCAGCCCCTTCCAAGCGGGAATGAGGGGAGCTGAGCAGTTCTTC. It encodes CASSPFQAGMRGAEQFF.

The CDR3 DNA reads TGTGCCAGCAGCGTAGCAGGGACAGGGATCTACGAGCAGTACTTC. It specifies CASSVAGTGIYEQYF. The chain links TRBV9 to TRBJ2-7; 9 bases match TRBD1. The J segment lost 3 bases and the V segment lost 0 bases, leaving 4 bases of the junction unmatched. CDR3 length: 15 residues. The germline V gene encodes CDR1 SGDLS and CDR2 YYNGEE.

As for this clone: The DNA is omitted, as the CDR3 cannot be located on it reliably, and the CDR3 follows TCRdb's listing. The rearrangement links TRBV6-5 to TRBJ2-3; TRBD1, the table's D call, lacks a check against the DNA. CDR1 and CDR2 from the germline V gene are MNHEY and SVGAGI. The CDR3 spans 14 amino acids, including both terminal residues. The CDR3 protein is CASSSSTTTDTQYF.

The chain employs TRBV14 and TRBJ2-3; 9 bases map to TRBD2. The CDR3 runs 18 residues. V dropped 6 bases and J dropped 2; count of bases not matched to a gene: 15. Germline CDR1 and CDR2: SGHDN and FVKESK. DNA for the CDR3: TGTGCCAGCAGTCTCGCCTCCGGTCTAGCGGGGTTCACAGATACGCAGTATTTT. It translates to CASSLASGLAGFTDTQYF.

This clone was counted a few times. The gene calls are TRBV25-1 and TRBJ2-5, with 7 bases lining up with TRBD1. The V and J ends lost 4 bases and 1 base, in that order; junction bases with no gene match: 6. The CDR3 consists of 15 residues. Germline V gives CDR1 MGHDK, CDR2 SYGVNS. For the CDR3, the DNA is TGTGCCAGCAGTGCGTACAGGGGCGCCCAAGAGACCCAGTACTTC. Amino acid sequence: CASSAYRGAQETQYF.

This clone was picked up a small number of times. This chain's CDR3 is CASIGTGGLNQPQHF. CDR3 in DNA: TGTGCCAGCATCGGGACAGGGGGCCTAAATCAGCCCCAGCATTTT. The rearrangement links TRBV6-6 to TRBJ1-5, with TRBD1 identical over 12 bases. Germline V lookup: CDR1 MNHNY, CDR2 SVGAGI (reference sequence). This CDR3 has 15 residues. The junction had 5 bases not matched to a gene; V was cut back by 7 bases and J by 4 bases.

CDR3 loop: CASSLVRGQRDTEAFF. CDR3 nucleotides: TGTGCCAGCAGCTTAGTTAGGGGGCAAAGGGACACTGAAGCTTTCTTT. The chain recombines TRBV7-9 with TRBJ1-1; 7 bases are shared with TRBD1. Germline values: CDR1 SEHNR, CDR2 FQNEAQ (reference sequence). The length of the CDR3 is 16 residues. Losses at the gene ends were 1 base for V and 3 bases for J; bases not matched to a gene: 8.

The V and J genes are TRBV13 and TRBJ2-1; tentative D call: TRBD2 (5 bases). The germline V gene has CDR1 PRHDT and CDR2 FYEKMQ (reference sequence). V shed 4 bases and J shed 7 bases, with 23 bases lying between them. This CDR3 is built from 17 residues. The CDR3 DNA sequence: TGTGCCAGCAGCTCCCTCCTTGAGGGCGGCCCCAGGAATGAGCAGTTCTTC. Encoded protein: CASSSLLEGGPRNEQFF.

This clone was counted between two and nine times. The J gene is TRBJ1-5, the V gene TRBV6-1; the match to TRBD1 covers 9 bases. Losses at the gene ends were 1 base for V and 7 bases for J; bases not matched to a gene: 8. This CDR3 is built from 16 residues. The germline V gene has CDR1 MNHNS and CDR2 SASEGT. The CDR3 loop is CASSEGQGDGGQPQHF. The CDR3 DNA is TGTGCCAGCAGTGAAGGACAGGGGGATGGCGGCCAGCCCCAGCATTTT.

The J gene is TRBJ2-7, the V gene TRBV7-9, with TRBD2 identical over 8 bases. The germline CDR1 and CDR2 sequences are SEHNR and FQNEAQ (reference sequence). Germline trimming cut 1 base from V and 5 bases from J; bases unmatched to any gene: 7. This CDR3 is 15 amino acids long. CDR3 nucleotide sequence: TGTGCCAGCAGCTTAGGACCGACTAGCGCGGACGAGCAGTACTTC. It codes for CASSLGPTSADEQYF.

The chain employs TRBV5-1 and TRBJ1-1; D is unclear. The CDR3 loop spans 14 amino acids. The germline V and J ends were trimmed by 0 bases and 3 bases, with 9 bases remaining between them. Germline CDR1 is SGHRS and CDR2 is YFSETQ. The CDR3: CASSLAGTHTEAFF. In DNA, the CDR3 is TGCGCCAGCAGCTTGGCAGGAACGCACACTGAAGCTTTCTTT.

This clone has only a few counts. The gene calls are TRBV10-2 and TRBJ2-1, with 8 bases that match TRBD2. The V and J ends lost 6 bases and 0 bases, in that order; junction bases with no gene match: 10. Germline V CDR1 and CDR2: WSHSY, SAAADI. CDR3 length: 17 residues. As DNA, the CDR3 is TGCGCCAGCAGCTCAATAATAGCGGGGCACTCCTACAATGAGCAGTTCTTC. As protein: CASSSIIAGHSYNEQFF.

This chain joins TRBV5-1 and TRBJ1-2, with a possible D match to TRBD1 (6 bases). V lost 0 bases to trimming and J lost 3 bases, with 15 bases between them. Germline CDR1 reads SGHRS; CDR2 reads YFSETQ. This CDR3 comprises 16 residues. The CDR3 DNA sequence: TGCGCCAGCAGCTTGGCCGGCAGGGGTGATCACTATGGCTACACCTTC. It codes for CASSLAGRGDHYGYTF.

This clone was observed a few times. CDR3: CASSFPDRFGNEQFF. The DNA for the CDR3 is TGTGCCAGCAGCTTTCCGGACAGGTTCGGGAATGAGCAGTTCTTC. The genes are TRBV5-4 and TRBJ2-1; 7 bases are a match to TRBD1. Trimming took 2 bases from V and 7 from J; bases not matched to a gene: 9. Germline assignment: CDR1 SGHNT and CDR2 YYREEE (reference sequence). This CDR3 contains 15 residues.

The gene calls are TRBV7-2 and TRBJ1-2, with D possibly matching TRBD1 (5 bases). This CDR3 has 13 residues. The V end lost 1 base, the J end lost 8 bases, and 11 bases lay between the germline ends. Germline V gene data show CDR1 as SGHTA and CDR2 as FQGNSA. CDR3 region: CASSLVDSGGYTF. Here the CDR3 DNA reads TGTGCCAGCAGCTTAGTCGACAGTGGCGGCTACACCTTC.

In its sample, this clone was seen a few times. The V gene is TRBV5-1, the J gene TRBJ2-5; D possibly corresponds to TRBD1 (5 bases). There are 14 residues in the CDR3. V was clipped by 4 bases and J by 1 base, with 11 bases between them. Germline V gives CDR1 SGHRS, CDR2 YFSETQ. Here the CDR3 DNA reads TGCGCCAGCAGCAGGGTAGGGGCCCAAGAGACCCAGTACTTC. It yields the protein CASSRVGAQETQYF. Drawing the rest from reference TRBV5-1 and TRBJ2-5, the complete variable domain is KAGVTQTPRYLIKTRGQQVTLSCSPISGHRSVSWYQQTPGQGLQFLFEYFSETQRNKGNFPGRFSGRQFSNSRSEMNVSTLELGDSALYLCASSRVGAQETQYFGPGTRLLVL.

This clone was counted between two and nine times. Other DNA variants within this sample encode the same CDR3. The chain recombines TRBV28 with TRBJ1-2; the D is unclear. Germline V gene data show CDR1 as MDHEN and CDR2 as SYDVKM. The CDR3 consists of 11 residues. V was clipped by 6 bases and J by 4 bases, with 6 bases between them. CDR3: CASRAPYGYTF. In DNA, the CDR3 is TGTGCCAGCAGAGCTCCCTATGGCTACACCTTC.

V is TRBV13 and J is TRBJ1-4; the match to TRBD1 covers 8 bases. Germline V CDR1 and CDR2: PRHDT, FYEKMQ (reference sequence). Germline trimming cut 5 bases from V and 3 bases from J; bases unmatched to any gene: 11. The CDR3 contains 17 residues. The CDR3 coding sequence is TGTGCCAGCAGCCCCCGCGGACAGGGTGGCTCTAATGAAAAACTGTTTTTT. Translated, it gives CASSPRGQGGSNEKLFF.